This T cell receptor beta chain comes out of a study of graft-versus-host responses after intestinal transplantation (dated by TCRdb to the early 2020s). In terms of the full investigation: The transplants that recipients received were multivisceral, liver-intestinal, or isolated intestinal. All recipients received anti-thymocyte globulin induction followed by maintenance tacrolimus and steroids for three to four years. The cohort enrolled roughly 25 intestinal transplant recipients including one retransplant, and a few patients lacking pretransplant specimens were excluded. Graft-versus-host and host-versus-graft alloreactive T cell clones were tracked in the graft, circulation and bone marrow after intestinal transplantation using bulk TCR-beta CDR3 sequencing. Rather than going through the commercial service, samples from a few later patients were sequenced in-house on an Illumina MiSeq and processed with MiXCR. To identify alloreactive clones, pre-transplant mixed lymphocyte reaction products were sequenced and compared with unstimulated pre-transplant donor and recipient T cells. A peak of at least 4% donor T cells among recipient peripheral blood mononuclear cells was the definition used for donor T cell macrochimerism.

Overall study outcomes, separate from this receptor: Early after transplant, peak levels of circulating GvH clones were associated with declines in HvG clones. Conclusions were limited by the relatively low number and heterogeneity of intestinal transplant patients. In patients with donor T cell macrochimerism, the allografts had high GvH to HvG T cell clonal ratios. GvH clones were detected in recipient bone marrow, and some appeared earlier in ileal mucosa or blood, consistent with an intestinal mucosal origin.

Dithiothreitol, EDTA incubations and collagenase D digestion were used to isolate intraepithelial and lamina propria lymphocytes from graft specimens. Bulk TCR-beta sequencing was performed on serial intestinal graft biopsy specimens collected as late as 600 days after transplant. Libraries were constructed by the immunoSEQ multiplex PCR assay. For most patients, genomic DNA was subjected to high-throughput TCR-beta CDR3 sequencing by Adaptive Biotechnologies. The source study handled its data this way. TCR sequencing data were retrieved from Adaptive's ImmunoSEQ software for 15 to 20 patients, whereas a few other patients were processed with MiXCR and VDJtools. Because the origin of CDR3 nucleotide sequences shared between donor and recipient could not be assigned, those sequences were removed. To count as alloreactive, a clone needed at least 2-fold expansion over unstimulated cells and a minimum CFSE-low frequency of 0.002% (template counts) or 0.001% (read counts). Clones detected in sequenced pre-transplant spleen, lymph node, or MLR CFSE-low populations of the donor or recipient were defined as mappable. Cumulative frequency of alloreactive clones was calculated as a percentage of all sequences weighted by copy number. In its TCRdb copy, this immuneACCESS table keeps in-frame sequences only and misses some clones. Where compared with another copy, unresolved V genes explain less than half of these, and the others have no known cause. Clone size and V and J calls were adopted from that table, with D and trimming inferred from the DNA. Recorded for this sample are several thousand clones; 55% to 75% of them occurred a single time. The ten largest clones add up to less than 20% of the sample.

Relative to germline, V is missing 0 bases and J is missing 5 bases, with 10 bases of the junction outside any gene match. Reading from cysteine to phenylalanine, the CDR3 counts 17 amino acids. The sequence is cut down to CDR3 DNA, 51 bases in frame from base 1. The germline V gene supplies CDR1 SGHDT and CDR2 YYEEEE. Only one count was recorded for this clone. This receptor's antigen is unknown. One base away there is no much larger clone; base qualities are not given. The clonotype originates from a human patient who received an intestinal transplant, so some T cells may come from the graft donor. The sequence is built from TRBV5-6 and TRBJ2-1, and TRBD2 matches 8 of the central bases. The specimen was ileum tissue, collected about 240 days after intestinal transplantation. The nucleotide sequence is TGTGCCAGCAGCTTGGATCGCGGACTAGCATACCACAATGAGCAGTTCTTC. It translates as CASSLDRGLAYHNEQFF.